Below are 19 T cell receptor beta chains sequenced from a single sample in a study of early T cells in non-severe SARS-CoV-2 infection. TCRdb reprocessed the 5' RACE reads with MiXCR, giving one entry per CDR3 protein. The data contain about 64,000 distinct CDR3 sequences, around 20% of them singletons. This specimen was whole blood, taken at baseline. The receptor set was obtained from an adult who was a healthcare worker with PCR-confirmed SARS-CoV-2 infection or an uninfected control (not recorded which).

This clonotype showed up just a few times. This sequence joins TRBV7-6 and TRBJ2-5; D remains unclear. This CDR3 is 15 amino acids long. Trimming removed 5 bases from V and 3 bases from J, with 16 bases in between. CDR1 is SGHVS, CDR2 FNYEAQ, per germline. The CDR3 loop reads CASSPTLAREETQYF. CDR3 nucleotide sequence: TGTGCCAGCAGCCCCACCTTGGCCCGCGAAGAGACCCAGTACTTC.

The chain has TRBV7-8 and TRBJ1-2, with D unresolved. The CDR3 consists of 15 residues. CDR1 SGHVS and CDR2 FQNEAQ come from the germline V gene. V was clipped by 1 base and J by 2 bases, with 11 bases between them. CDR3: CASSLGEKANYGYTF. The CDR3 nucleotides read TGTGCCAGCAGCTTAGGAGAAAAGGCAAACTATGGCTACACCTTC.

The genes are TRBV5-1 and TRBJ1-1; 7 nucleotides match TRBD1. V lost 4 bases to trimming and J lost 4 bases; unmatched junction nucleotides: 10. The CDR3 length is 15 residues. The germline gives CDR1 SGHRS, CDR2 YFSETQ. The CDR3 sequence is CASSAGRQGVTEAFF. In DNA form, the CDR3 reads TGCGCCAGCAGCGCGGGGAGACAGGGAGTCACTGAAGCTTTCTTT.

As DNA, the CDR3 is TGCAGTGCTAGACGCGCAGGGGGCTACCCTGAAGCTTTCTTT. This encodes CSARRAGGYPEAFF. V is TRBV20-1 and J is TRBJ1-1, with 8 bases that match TRBD1. V lost 2 bases and J lost 6; bases outside the gene matches: 8. The germline CDR1 and CDR2 sequences are DFQATT and SNEGSKA (reference sequence). The length of the CDR3 is 14 residues.

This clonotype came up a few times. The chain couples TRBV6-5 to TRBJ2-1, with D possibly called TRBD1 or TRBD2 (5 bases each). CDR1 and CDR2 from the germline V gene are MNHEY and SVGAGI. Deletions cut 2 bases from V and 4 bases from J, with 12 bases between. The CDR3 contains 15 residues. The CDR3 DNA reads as TGTGCCAGCAGTTACACGGGGACGGCTTACAATGAGCAGTTCTTC. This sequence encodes CASSYTGTAYNEQFF.

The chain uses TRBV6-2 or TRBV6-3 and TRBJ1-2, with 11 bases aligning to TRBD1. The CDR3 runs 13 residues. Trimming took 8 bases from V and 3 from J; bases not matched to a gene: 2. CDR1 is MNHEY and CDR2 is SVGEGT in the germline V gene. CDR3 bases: TGTGCCAGCGGACAGGGGGCAGACTATGGCTACACCTTC. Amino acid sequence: CASGQGADYGYTF.

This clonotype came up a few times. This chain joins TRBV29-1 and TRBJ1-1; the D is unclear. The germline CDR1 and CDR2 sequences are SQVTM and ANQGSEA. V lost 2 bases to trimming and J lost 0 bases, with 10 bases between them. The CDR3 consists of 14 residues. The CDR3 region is CSVEHGQMNTEAFF. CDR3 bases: TGCAGCGTTGAACATGGCCAGATGAACACTGAAGCTTTCTTT.

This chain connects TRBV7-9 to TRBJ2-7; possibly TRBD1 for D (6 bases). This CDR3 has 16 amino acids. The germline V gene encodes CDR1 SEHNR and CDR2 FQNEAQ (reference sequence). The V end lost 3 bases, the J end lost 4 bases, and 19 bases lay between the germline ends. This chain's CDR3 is CASSLLSLGAEYEQYF. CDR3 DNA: TGTGCCAGCAGCTTGTTATCACTGGGGGCGGAGTACGAGCAGTACTTC.

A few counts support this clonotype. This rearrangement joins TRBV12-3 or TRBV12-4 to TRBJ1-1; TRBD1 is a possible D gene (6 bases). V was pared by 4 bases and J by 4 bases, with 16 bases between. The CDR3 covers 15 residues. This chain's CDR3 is CASSSAGARTTEAFF. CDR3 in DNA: TGTGCCAGCAGTTCAGCAGGGGCGAGGACCACTGAAGCTTTCTTT.

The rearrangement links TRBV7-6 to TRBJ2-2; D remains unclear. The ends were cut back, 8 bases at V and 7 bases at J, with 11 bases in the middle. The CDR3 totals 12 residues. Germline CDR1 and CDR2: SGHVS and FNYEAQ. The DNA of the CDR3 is TGTGCCAGCCGCATTTGGGGCGGGGAGCTGTTTTTT. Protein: CASRIWGGELFF. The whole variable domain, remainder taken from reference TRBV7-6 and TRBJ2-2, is GAGVSQSPRYKVTKRGQDVALRCDPISGHVSLYWYRQALGQGPEFLTYFNYEAQQDKSGLPNDRFSAERPEGSISTLTIQRTEQRDSAMYRCASRIWGGELFFGEGSRLTVL.

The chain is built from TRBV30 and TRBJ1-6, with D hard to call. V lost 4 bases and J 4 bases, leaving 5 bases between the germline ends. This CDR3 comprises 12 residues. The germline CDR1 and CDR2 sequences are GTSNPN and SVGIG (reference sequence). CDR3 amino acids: CAWTDYNSPLHF. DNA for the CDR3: TGTGCCTGGACGGATTATAATTCACCCCTCCACTTT. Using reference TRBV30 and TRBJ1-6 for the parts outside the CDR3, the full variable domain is SQTIHQWPATLVQPVGSPLSLECTVEGTSNPNLYWYRQAAGRGLQLLFYSVGIGQISSEVPQNLSASRPQDRQFILSSKKLLLSDSGFYLCAWTDYNSPLHFGNGTRLTVT.

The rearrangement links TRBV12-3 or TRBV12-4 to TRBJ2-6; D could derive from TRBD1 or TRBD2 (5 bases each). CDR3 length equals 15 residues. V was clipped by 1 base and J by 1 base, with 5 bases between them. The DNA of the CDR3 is TGTGCCAGCAGTTTAGGGGGGTCTGGGGCCAACGTCCTGACTTTC. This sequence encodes CASSLGGSGANVLTF.

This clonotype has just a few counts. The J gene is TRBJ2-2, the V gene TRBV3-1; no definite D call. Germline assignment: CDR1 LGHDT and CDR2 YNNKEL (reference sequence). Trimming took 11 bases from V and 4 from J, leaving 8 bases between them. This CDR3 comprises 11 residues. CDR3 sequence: CASGLTGELFF. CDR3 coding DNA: TGTGCCTCTGGGCTCACCGGGGAGCTGTTTTTT.

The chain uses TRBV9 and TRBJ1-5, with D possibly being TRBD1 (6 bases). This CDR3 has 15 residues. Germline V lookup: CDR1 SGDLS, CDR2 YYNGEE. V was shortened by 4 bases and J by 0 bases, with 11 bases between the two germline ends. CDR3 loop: CASSPGHDSNQPQHF. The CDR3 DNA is TGTGCCAGCAGCCCGGGACATGATAGCAATCAGCCCCAGCATTTT.

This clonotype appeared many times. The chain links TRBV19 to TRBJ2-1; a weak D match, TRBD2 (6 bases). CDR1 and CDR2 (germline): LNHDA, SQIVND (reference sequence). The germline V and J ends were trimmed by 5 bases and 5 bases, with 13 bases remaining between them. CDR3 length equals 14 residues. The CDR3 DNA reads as TGTGCCAGTAGTTGGCTAGGACTACACAATGAGCAGTTCTTC. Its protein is CASSWLGLHNEQFF.

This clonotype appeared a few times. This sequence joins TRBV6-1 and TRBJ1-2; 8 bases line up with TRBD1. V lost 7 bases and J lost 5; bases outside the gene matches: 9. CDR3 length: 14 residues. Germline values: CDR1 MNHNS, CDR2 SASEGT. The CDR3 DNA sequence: TGTGCCAGCAACGAAGCAGGGGGCGCATATGGCTACACCTTC. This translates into CASNEAGGAYGYTF.

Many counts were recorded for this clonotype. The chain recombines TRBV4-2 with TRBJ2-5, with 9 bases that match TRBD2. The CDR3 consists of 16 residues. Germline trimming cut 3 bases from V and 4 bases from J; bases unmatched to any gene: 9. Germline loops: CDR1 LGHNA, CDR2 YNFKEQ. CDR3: CASSQELAGNRETQYF. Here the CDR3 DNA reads TGTGCCAGCAGCCAGGAACTAGCGGGCAACCGAGAGACCCAGTACTTC.

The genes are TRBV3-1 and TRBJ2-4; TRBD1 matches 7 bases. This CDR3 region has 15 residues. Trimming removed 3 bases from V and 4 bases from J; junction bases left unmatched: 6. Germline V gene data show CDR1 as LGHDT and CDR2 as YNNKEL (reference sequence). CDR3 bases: TGTGCCAGCAGCCACTGGACAGGACAAAAAAACATTCAGTACTTC. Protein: CASSHWTGQKNIQYF.

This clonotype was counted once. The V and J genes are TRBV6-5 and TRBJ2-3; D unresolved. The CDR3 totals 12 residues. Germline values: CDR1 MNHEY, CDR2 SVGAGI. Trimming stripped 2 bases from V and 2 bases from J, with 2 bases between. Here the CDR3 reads CASSYDTDTQYF. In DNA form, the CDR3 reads TGTGCCAGCAGTTACGACACAGATACGCAGTATTTT.